This entry features one TCR beta chain sequence. What it binds is not known. This sample stems from a study of T cells after yellow fever vaccination. General study points: A faster peak, day 5 versus 15, was reached by the weaker secondary response. After the booster, 96% of CD4 and roughly nine tenths of CD8 primary-response clones were re-detected. CD4 and CD8 compartments shared a small share of clonotypes.

There are 16 residues in the CDR3. Losses at the gene ends were 6 bases for V and 4 bases for J; bases not matched to a gene: 11. The authors made TCR cDNA by 5'RACE template switching, adding a universal primer site and UMIs. TCRdb re-called the 5' RACE reads through MiXCR, storing one row per CDR3 protein. The sample comprises about 550,000 distinct CDR3 sequences, about 19% of which are singletons, and roughly an eighth rests with the top ten. The receptor was derived from a man between 25 and 39 years old who received the YFV17D yellow fever vaccine. This specimen consisted of PBMCs, obtained 15 days after the yellow fever booster vaccination. The rearrangement joins TRBV12-3 or TRBV12-4 to TRBJ2-7; 11 bases are shared with TRBD1. CDR3 nucleotides: TGTGCCAGCAGCTGGGCCCTCGGGACAGGGGGGTACGAGCAGTACTTC. Translated: CASSWALGTGGYEQYF.